The 12 T cell receptor beta chains below come from one sample, sequenced in a study of T cell repertoires in cytomegalovirus infection. MiXCR, run by TCRdb on the reads, gives a single entry per CDR3 protein. The sample comprises approximately 120,000 distinct CDR3 sequences, 29% of which are singletons, and about 81% rests with the top ten. These receptors' targets are unknown. The sample in question was CD8+ T cells from cultured PBMCs, obtained from culture after CMV antigen stimulation. The receptors were sampled from a human donor in good health (CMV status not recorded). Some clones in this sample may be carry-over from other donors' samples.

This clonotype has a count of ten or more. The rearrangement joins TRBV20-1 to TRBJ2-7, with 7 bases matching TRBD2. V dropped 2 bases and J dropped 3; count of bases not matched to a gene: 1. The CDR3 loop spans 12 amino acids. Germline assignment: CDR1 DFQATT and CDR2 SNEGSKA (reference sequence). The CDR3 spells CSARRGDYEQYF. CDR3 nucleotide sequence: TGCAGTGCTAGACGGGGGGACTACGAGCAGTACTTC.

The V and J genes are TRBV6-5 and TRBJ1-1; tentative D call: TRBD1 (6 bases). V was pared by 2 bases and J by 0 bases, with 10 bases between. The CDR3 loop spans 15 amino acids. CDR1 is MNHEY and CDR2 is SVGAGI in the germline V gene. This CDR3 reads CASSYAGTLNTEAFF. CDR3 in DNA: TGTGCCAGCAGTTACGCCGGGACATTGAACACTGAAGCTTTCTTT.

The V call is TRBV7-2, the J call TRBJ1-1; D perhaps matches TRBD1 (5 bases). Trimming removed 1 base at V and 4 bases at J, with 16 bases between. Germline values: CDR1 SGHTA, CDR2 FQGNSA. CDR3 size: 16 residues. The CDR3 sequence is CASSLGSYGTGTEAFF. CDR3 coding DNA: TGTGCCAGCAGCTTAGGGAGCTACGGGACGGGCACTGAAGCTTTCTTT. The full variable domain, its missing parts supplied by reference TRBV7-2 and TRBJ1-1, is GAGVSQSPSNKVTEKGKDVELRCDPISGHTALYWYRQSLGQGLEFLIYFQGNSAPDKSGLPSDRFSAERTGGSVSTLTIQRTQQEDSAVYLCASSLGSYGTGTEAFFGQGTRLTVV.

V gene TRBV29-1 combines with J gene TRBJ2-7; no firm D call. The V gene's germline CDR1 is SQVTM and CDR2 ANQGSEA. Trimming pared 2 bases from V and 0 bases from J, leaving 8 bases between. This CDR3 contains 13 residues. In DNA, the CDR3 is TGCAGCGTTGAAAGCGACACCTCCTACGAGCAGTACTTC. This translates into CSVESDTSYEQYF.

This chain joins TRBV11-2 and TRBJ1-3, with no clear D. The CDR3 is 15 residues long. V lost 8 bases to trimming and J lost 0 bases, with 14 bases between them. Germline loops: CDR1 SGHAT, CDR2 FQNNGV. In nucleotides, the CDR3 is TGTGCCAGCTCCCCATCCCACTACTCTGGAAACACCATATATTTT. It is translated as CASSPSHYSGNTIYF.

CDR3 in DNA: TGTGCCAGCAGTGAATCCGAGGCGGTGAACACTGAAGCTTTCTTT. As protein: CASSESEAVNTEAFF. The chain links TRBV2 to TRBJ1-1; D unresolved. With 2 bases removed from V and 0 bases from J, the gap between germline ends came to 10 bases. Germline V gives CDR1 SNHLY, CDR2 FYNNEI. The CDR3 runs to 15 residues.

This clonotype was detected once. V is TRBV4-1 and J is TRBJ1-2; D is unclear. The V end lost 1 base, the J end lost 3 bases, and 12 bases lay between the germline ends. Germline V gene sequence: CDR1 MGHRA, CDR2 YSYEKL. This CDR3 is built from 15 residues. The DNA for the CDR3 is TGCGCCAGCAGCCAAGTTAGGGCGGGTGACTATGGCTACACCTTC. This codes for CASSQVRAGDYGYTF.

This chain uses TRBV5-6 with TRBJ2-5; a weak D match, TRBD2 (6 bases). With 2 bases removed from V and 2 bases from J, the gap between germline ends came to 13 bases. The V gene's germline CDR1 is SGHDT and CDR2 YYEEEE. The CDR3 extends over 15 amino acids. The CDR3 spells CASSFRVGGQETQYF. CDR3 DNA: TGTGCCAGCAGCTTCCGCGTCGGGGGACAAGAGACCCAGTACTTC.

In its sample, this clonotype was seen once. The chain uses TRBV12-3 or TRBV12-4 and TRBJ2-5, with 13 bases matching TRBD2. The CDR3 has 16 residues. V lost 5 bases and J lost 5; bases outside the gene matches: 8. The CDR3 DNA is TGTGCCAGCAGTCCATTACTAGCGGGGGGGCACGAGACCCAGTACTTC. Its protein product is CASSPLLAGGHETQYF.

This clonotype appeared once. The gene calls are TRBV28 and TRBJ2-7; possibly TRBD2 for D (5 bases). Germline CDR1 MDHEN, CDR2 SYDVKM. V was cut by 5 bases and J by 0 bases, with 11 bases left in between. This CDR3 has 14 residues. CDR3 region: CASSEGLGSYEQYF. The DNA of the CDR3 is TGTGCCAGCAGTGAAGGACTGGGCTCCTACGAGCAGTACTTC.

This clonotype was seen a single time. The V gene is TRBV11-3, the J gene TRBJ2-7, with 9 bases fitting TRBD1. V dropped 5 bases and J dropped 6; count of bases not matched to a gene: 8. The CDR3 covers 14 residues. Germline lookup yields CDR1 SGHNT and CDR2 YENEEA. DNA for the CDR3: TGTGCCAGCAGCCTCTCCGGGACAGGGTCCGAGCAGTACTTC. Translating it yields CASSLSGTGSEQYF.

This clonotype was seen at least ten times. This chain links TRBV7-6 with TRBJ1-1; D gene ambiguous. Germline assignment: CDR1 SGHVS and CDR2 FNYEAQ. The V end was cut by 1 base, the J end by 0 bases, with 9 bases between. There are 15 residues in the CDR3. The CDR3 sequence: CASSLGPGMNTEAFF. The CDR3 region has the DNA TGTGCCAGCAGCTTAGGTCCGGGGATGAACACTGAAGCTTTCTTT.